The 30 T cell receptor beta chains listed next were all sequenced from one sample in a study of shared clonotypes between healthy human individuals. It was CD45RO-negative cells, positively selected for CCR7, that made up naive CD8 cells, with terminally differentiated effector memory CD45RA+ cells excluded. The protocol was immunoSEQ multiplex PCR, while the TCRdb copy is restricted to in-frame clones and leaves out a portion. The table records under 2,000,000 clones, roughly 95% of them present only once. Sequenced material: naive CD8+ T cells sorted from blood. These receptors originate from a man younger than 35 in good health.

The rearrangement joins TRBV7-3 to TRBJ2-3; 8 bases map to TRBD1. The CDR3 runs 16 residues. The V gene's germline CDR1 is SGHTA and CDR2 FQGTGA. With 5 bases clipped from V and 6 bases from J, the junction kept 13 bases outside the gene matches. CDR3 in amino acids: CASSPIGTGGLDTQYF. In DNA form, the CDR3 reads TGTGCCAGCAGCCCAATTGGGACAGGTGGTTTGGATACGCAGTATTTT.

CDR3 nucleotides: TGTGCCAGTAGTGGCCCAGACAGCTACGAGCAGTACTTC. Protein: CASSGPDSYEQYF. This chain joins TRBV19 and TRBJ2-7, with a tentative D call TRBD1 (5 bases). Trimming took 5 bases from V and 3 from J, leaving 11 bases between them. This CDR3 has 13 amino acids. From germline, CDR1 is LNHDA and CDR2 SQIVND (reference sequence).

This clone was found once. This sequence joins TRBV4-1 and TRBJ2-7, with 14 bases aligning to TRBD2. Per germline, CDR1 MGHRA and CDR2 YSYEKL. V gave up 4 bases and J gave up 6 bases; unmatched junction bases: 11. CDR3 length: 17 residues. CDR3 sequence reads: CASSPWTSGGSLLEQYF. The CDR3 coding sequence is TGCGCCAGCAGCCCATGGACTAGCGGGGGGTCCCTCCTCGAGCAGTACTTC.

The V call is TRBV9, the J call TRBJ2-1; 11 bases line up with TRBD2. The J segment lost 5 bases and the V segment lost 4 bases, leaving 8 bases of the junction unmatched. This CDR3 has 16 residues. The germline V gene encodes CDR1 SGDLS and CDR2 YYNGEE. The CDR3: CASSSTGTSGDNEQFF. The CDR3 DNA reads as TGTGCCAGCAGCTCGACCGGGACTAGCGGAGACAATGAGCAGTTCTTC.

The V and J genes are TRBV19 and TRBJ1-1, with 11 bases matching TRBD1. The germline CDR1 and CDR2 sequences are LNHDA and SQIVND (reference sequence). V lost 7 bases and J lost 0; bases outside the gene matches: 10. The CDR3 runs to 17 residues. CDR3 sequence: CASTSAGQGALNTEAFF. CDR3 sequence (DNA): TGTGCCAGTACGTCGGCAGGACAGGGGGCCTTGAACACTGAAGCTTTCTTT. The whole variable domain, filled in from reference TRBV19 and TRBJ1-1, reads DGGITQSPKYLFRKEGQNVTLSCEQNLNHDAMYWYRQDPGQGLRLIYYSQIVNDFQKGDIAEGYSVSREKKESFPLTVTSAQKNPTAFYLCASTSAGQGALNTEAFFGQGTRLTVV.

About this clone: Other DNA sequences within the sample encode an identical CDR3. The V gene is TRBV5-6, the J gene TRBJ2-7, with D maybe TRBD1 (6 bases). The germline gives CDR1 SGHDT, CDR2 YYEEEE. Trimming left V 1 base short and J 3 bases short, with 8 bases between. CDR3 size: 13 residues. In DNA form, the CDR3 reads TGTGCCAGCAGCTTGCTACAGGGCTACGAGCAGTACTTC. The encoded protein is CASSLLQGYEQYF. The full variable domain, rest sourced from reference TRBV5-6 and TRBJ2-7, is DAGVTQSPTHLIKTRGQQVTLRCSPKSGHDTVSWYQQALGQGPQFIFQYYEEEERQRGNFPDRFSGHQFPNYSSELNVNALLLGDSALYLCASSLLQGYEQYFGPGTRLTVT.

This chain uses TRBV5-5 with TRBJ1-2; 10 positions match TRBD1. V dropped 3 bases and J dropped 3; count of bases not matched to a gene: 8. CDR3 length: 16 amino acids. Germline values: CDR1 SGHKS, CDR2 YYEKEE (reference sequence). CDR3 protein: CASSSGQGTIHYGYTF. The CDR3 DNA follows: TGTGCCAGCAGCTCGGGACAGGGGACAATTCACTATGGCTACACCTTC.

The chain is built from TRBV19 and TRBJ2-1, with no clear D. Trimming pared 0 bases from V and 0 bases from J, leaving 9 bases between. The CDR3 extends over 16 amino acids. CDR1 is LNHDA, CDR2 SQIVND, per germline (reference sequence). The CDR3 region is CASSIDSVSSYNEQFF. Here the CDR3 DNA reads TGTGCCAGTAGTATAGATTCCGTAAGCTCCTACAATGAGCAGTTCTTC. The full variable domain, its missing parts supplied by reference TRBV19 and TRBJ2-1, is DGGITQSPKYLFRKEGQNVTLSCEQNLNHDAMYWYRQDPGQGLRLIYYSQIVNDFQKGDIAEGYSVSREKKESFPLTVTSAQKNPTAFYLCASSIDSVSSYNEQFFGPGTRLTVL.

CDR3 DNA sequence: TGCGCCAGCAGCTTGGCCACGGAGGCCTACGAGCAGTACTTC. Residues: CASSLATEAYEQYF. The chain combines TRBV5-1 with TRBJ2-7; TRBD2 might be the D (5 bases). V lost 0 bases and J 2 bases, leaving 9 bases between the germline ends. The V gene's germline CDR1 is SGHRS and CDR2 YFSETQ. CDR3 size: 14 residues.

This rearrangement joins TRBV6-5 to TRBJ2-5; 7 bases align to TRBD1. Losses at the gene ends were 7 bases for V and 5 bases for J; bases not matched to a gene: 4. CDR3 size: 12 residues. Germline V gives CDR1 MNHEY, CDR2 SVGAGI. CDR3 DNA: TGTGCCAGCAAAGGGGGCGGGGAGACCCAGTACTTC. The encoded protein is CASKGGGETQYF.

Details on this clone: The identical CDR3 is also encoded by other nucleotide sequences in the sample. The chain combines TRBV4-3 with TRBJ1-3; no firm D call. Trimming left V 1 base short and J 4 bases short, with 11 bases between. Germline V CDR1 and CDR2: LGHNA, YSLEER. The CDR3 runs to 15 residues. CDR3 residues: CASSQGVGSGNTIYF. The CDR3 DNA reads TGCGCCAGCAGCCAAGGGGTGGGGTCGGGAAACACCATATATTTT.

CDR3 bases: TGTGCCAGCAGTTTTGGACTAGCGGGGATCAATGAGCAGTTCTTC. It is translated as CASSFGLAGINEQFF. This rearrangement joins TRBV27 to TRBJ2-1; 12 nucleotides line up with TRBD2. There are 15 residues in the CDR3. The trim removed 3 bases at V and 6 bases at J, leaving 3 bases unmatched. Germline values: CDR1 MNHEY, CDR2 SMNVEV (reference sequence).

The CDR3 here is CASSLLEGEPQHF. The DNA for the CDR3 is TGTGCCAGCAGTTTACTCGAAGGAGAGCCCCAGCATTTT. The V gene is TRBV28, the J gene TRBJ1-5; D gene unclear. Trimming shortened V by 2 bases and J by 8 bases, and 10 bases separated the two germline ends. Germline lookup yields CDR1 MDHEN and CDR2 SYDVKM. This CDR3 is 13 amino acids long. The variable domain in full, completed from reference TRBV28 and TRBJ1-5, reads DVKVTQSSRYLVKRTGEKVFLECVQDMDHENMFWYRQDPGLGLRLIYFSYDVKMKEKGDIPEGYSVSREKKERFSLILESASTNQTSMYLCASSLLEGEPQHFGDGTRLSIL.

The chain uses TRBV5-1 and TRBJ2-5; a possible D gene is TRBD1 (6 bases). This CDR3 region has 15 residues. Germline V CDR1 and CDR2: SGHRS, YFSETQ. Trimming left V 1 base short and J 5 bases short, with 15 bases between. The CDR3 DNA reads as TGCGCCAGCAGCTTGCGGGGACACTTCATGGAGACCCAGTACTTC. Encoded protein: CASSLRGHFMETQYF.

The chain is built from TRBV6-9 and TRBJ2-7; D is uncertain. Trimming shortened V by 5 bases and J by 2 bases, and 10 bases separated the two germline ends. CDR1 is MNHGY, CDR2 SVAAGI, per germline. This CDR3 region has 13 residues. This chain's CDR3 is CASSPLTPYEQYF. CDR3 nucleotide sequence: TGTGCCAGCAGTCCCTTGACCCCCTACGAGCAGTACTTC.

The rearrangement links TRBV9 to TRBJ2-5; perhaps TRBD2 as D (5 bases). V lost 0 bases, J lost 5 bases, and 11 bases lay in between. CDR3 size: 14 residues. Looked up from germline, CDR1 is SGDLS and CDR2 is YYNGEE. The CDR3 region is CASSVAASTETQYF. For the CDR3, the DNA is TGTGCCAGCAGCGTAGCGGCTAGCACGGAGACCCAGTACTTC.

The gene calls are TRBV5-1 and TRBJ2-5, with a possible D match to TRBD2 (5 bases). CDR1 SGHRS and CDR2 YFSETQ come from the germline V gene. Trimming shortened V by 4 bases and J by 0 bases, and 13 bases separated the two germline ends. CDR3 length equals 15 residues. The CDR3 region is CASSRDTRDQETQYF. The CDR3 nucleotides read TGCGCCAGCAGCCGCGACACTAGAGACCAAGAGACCCAGTACTTC.

The V call is TRBV6-6, the J call TRBJ1-5; 7 bases agree with TRBD1. Germline CDR1 MNHNY, CDR2 SVGAGI (reference sequence). This CDR3 is 14 amino acids long. The junction had 6 bases not matched to a gene; V was cut back by 7 bases and J by 3 bases. The CDR3: CASTAGQYNQPQHF. The CDR3 DNA sequence: TGTGCCAGCACTGCGGGACAGTACAATCAGCCCCAGCATTTT.

The chain recombines TRBV30 with TRBJ2-7; D tentatively fits TRBD1 or TRBD2 (5 bases each). CDR1 is GTSNPN and CDR2 is SVGIG in the germline V gene (reference sequence). This CDR3 has 16 amino acids. V lost 7 bases, J lost 3 bases, and 25 bases lay in between. CDR3 in DNA: TGTGCCTTGGCTTGGGGGTTTGGGGATTCTTACTACGAGCAGTACTTC. Amino acid sequence: CALAWGFGDSYYEQYF.

The V gene is TRBV7-6, the J gene TRBJ1-6; TRBD1 might be the D (5 bases). V lost 5 bases to trimming and J lost 10 bases, with 18 bases between them. Germline V gives CDR1 SGHVS, CDR2 FNYEAQ. The CDR3 contains 15 residues. Here the CDR3 DNA reads TGTGCCAGCAGCCCAAATGGGGACGCTGGCTCACCCCTCCACTTT. Protein: CASSPNGDAGSPLHF.

The chain employs TRBV28 and TRBJ2-7; 7 bases line up with TRBD1. CDR1 MDHEN and CDR2 SYDVKM come from the germline V gene. The CDR3 length is 14 residues. Trimming removed 1 base from V and 2 bases from J; junction bases left unmatched: 2. In DNA, the CDR3 is TGTGCCAGCAGTTTATTAGACAGGGCCTACGAGCAGTACTTC. This gives the protein CASSLLDRAYEQYF.

This clone was observed a single time. This specimen includes other DNA sequences encoding the same CDR3. The chain links TRBV27 to TRBJ1-2, with a tentative D call TRBD1 (6 bases). CDR1 and CDR2 (germline): MNHEY, SMNVEV (reference sequence). The CDR3 totals 13 residues. V dropped 2 bases and J dropped 4 bases, with 8 bases sitting between them. CDR3 DNA sequence: TGTGCCAGCAGTTTAGGACAGTCCTATGGCTACACCTTC. Protein product: CASSLGQSYGYTF.

V gene TRBV7-9 combines with J gene TRBJ2-5; D perhaps matches TRBD2 (6 bases). The CDR3 totals 15 residues. CDR1 and CDR2 (germline): SEHNR, FQNEAQ (reference sequence). V lost 2 bases to trimming and J lost 1 base, with 11 bases between them. The CDR3 spells CASSLPGGIQETQYF. The DNA of the CDR3 is TGTGCCAGCAGCTTACCCGGCGGGATCCAAGAGACCCAGTACTTC. The full variable domain, its missing parts supplied by reference TRBV7-9 and TRBJ2-5, is DTGVSQNPRHKITKRGQNVTFRCDPISEHNRLYWYRQTLGQGPEFLTYFQNEAQLEKSRLLSDRFSAERPKGSFSTLEIQRTEQGDSAMYLCASSLPGGIQETQYFGPGTRLLVL.

J is TRBJ2-1 and V is TRBV7-9; D remains ambiguous. Germline V CDR1 and CDR2: SEHNR, FQNEAQ (reference sequence). V shed 7 bases and J shed 0 bases, with 13 bases lying between them. The CDR3 sequence is 15 residues long. The CDR3 region has the DNA TGTGCCAGCACCCCTGGGTCGAGCTCCTACAATGAGCAGTTCTTC. This encodes CASTPGSSSYNEQFF.

This clone was observed once. V gene TRBV7-9 combines with J gene TRBJ1-5, with D maybe TRBD1 (5 bases). Germline V gene data show CDR1 as SEHNR and CDR2 as FQNEAQ (reference sequence). V lost 3 bases to trimming and J lost 1 base, with 10 bases between them. This CDR3 region has 15 residues. This chain's CDR3 is CASSLGDLSNQPQHF. The CDR3 DNA follows: TGTGCCAGCAGCTTGGGGGACCTGAGCAATCAGCCCCAGCATTTT.

This rearrangement joins TRBV7-2 to TRBJ2-7; D may match TRBD1 or TRBD2 (5 bases each). Germline lookup yields CDR1 SGHTA and CDR2 FQGNSA. The CDR3 has 15 amino acids. V shed 1 base and J shed 5 bases, with 15 bases lying between them. The DNA of the CDR3 is TGTGCCAGCAGCTTAGTGAGGGGAATGGGGCACGAGCAGTACTTC. Protein: CASSLVRGMGHEQYF.

The V call is TRBV5-5, the J call TRBJ1-6; 7 bases agree with TRBD1. In germline, CDR1 is SGHKS, CDR2 YYEKEE (reference sequence). The CDR3 totals 15 residues. Germline trimming cut 4 bases from V and 3 bases from J; bases unmatched to any gene: 4. The CDR3 nucleotides are TGTGCCAGCAGCACAGGGACAGACTATAATTCACCCCTCCACTTT. As protein: CASSTGTDYNSPLHF.

The chain joins TRBV7-9 to TRBJ1-3; D is undetermined. The CDR3 loop spans 14 amino acids. Trimming pared 6 bases from V and 4 bases from J, leaving 13 bases between. From germline, CDR1 is SEHNR and CDR2 FQNEAQ (reference sequence). In nucleotides, the CDR3 is TGTGCCAGCAGTTGGCAGGAAACGGGAAACACCATATATTTT. This encodes CASSWQETGNTIYF.

The chain carries TRBV29-1 and TRBJ2-2; no reliable D call. Trimming pared 3 bases from V and 0 bases from J, leaving 5 bases between. Germline V gene lookup returns CDR1 SQVTM and CDR2 ANQGSEA. The CDR3 is 13 residues long. In nucleotides, the CDR3 is TGCAGCGTTGAGAGGACGAACACCGGGGAGCTGTTTTTT. This sequence encodes CSVERTNTGELFF.

In the case of this clone: In the same sample, other DNA sequences code for this CDR3. The chain is built from TRBV13 and TRBJ1-2, with a weak D call TRBD1 (5 bases). V was clipped by 0 bases and J by 5 bases, with 7 bases between them. This CDR3 is built from 13 residues. Germline-derived CDR1 and CDR2 are PRHDT and FYEKMQ (reference sequence). CDR3: CASSLGAGYGYTF. CDR3 nucleotides: TGTGCCAGCAGCTTAGGGGCAGGGTATGGCTACACCTTC. The full variable domain, rest sourced from reference TRBV13 and TRBJ1-2, is AAGVIQSPRHLIKEKRETATLKCYPIPRHDTVYWYQQGPGQDPQFLISFYEKMQSDKGSIPDRFSAQQFSDYHSELNMSSLELGDSALYFCASSLGAGYGYTFGSGTRLTVV.